This passage covers 12 T cell receptor beta chains from one sample sequenced in a study of glioma-infiltrating T cells. TCR alpha and beta CDR3 regions were amplified from RNA using iRepertoire nested multiplex PCR. TCRdb fed the multiplex PCR reads into MiXCR, producing one record per CDR3 protein. This table holds roughly 100,000 distinct CDR3 sequences, approximately 42% found once. The sequenced sample consisted of glioma tissue, nonneoplastic brain tissue, or PBMCs (not recorded which). The receptors shown here come from a human donor with low-grade glioma or glioblastoma, undergoing nonglioma brain surgery, or in good health (not recorded which).

In regard to this clonotype: Just one base apart from a much larger clone, this may be a read error. The chain has TRBV29-1 and TRBJ2-5; D gene uncertain. The CDR3 contains 11 residues. Germline assignment: CDR1 SQVTM and CDR2 ANQGSEA. V dropped 7 bases and J dropped 7 bases, with 13 bases sitting between them. The chain's CDR3 is CSDSDPGTQYF. The CDR3, as DNA: TGCAGCGACAGTGACCCGGGGACCCAGTACTTC.

V and J are TRBV6-1 and TRBJ2-3; 8 positions match TRBD1. Unmatched junction bases numbered 10, after V lost 11 bases and J lost 6 bases. The CDR3 covers 13 residues. Germline V gives CDR1 MNHNS, CDR2 SASEGT. CDR3 loop: CASGTGYTDTQYF. CDR3 nucleotides: TGTGCCTCCGGGACAGGCTACACTGATACGCAGTATTTT.

This clonotype was counted at least ten times. J is TRBJ2-5 and V is TRBV4-1; D possibly corresponds to TRBD1 (6 bases). Germline CDR1 reads MGHRA; CDR2 reads YSYEKL. This CDR3 has 14 residues. Between the trimmed V and J ends, which lost 5 bases and 7 bases, there was a span of 17 bases. The DNA for the CDR3 is TGCGCCAGCAGCTTAGGGGGATTAATAGCGACCCAGTACTTC. Protein: CASSLGGLIATQYF.

This clonotype was seen at least ten times. This chain uses TRBV4-3 with TRBJ2-3; D uncertain. Trimming took 0 bases from V and 2 from J, leaving 9 bases between them. The CDR3 is 15 residues long. Germline-derived CDR1 and CDR2 are LGHNA and YSLEER. DNA of the CDR3: TGCGCCAGCAGCCAAGACAGCATAAACACAGATACGCAGTATTTT. It yields the protein CASSQDSINTDTQYF.

CDR3 in DNA: TGTGCCAGCAGCAGGAGCGGGTGGGTGGATACGCAGTATTTT. This encodes CASSRSGWVDTQYF. V gene TRBV9 combines with J gene TRBJ2-3; possibly TRBD2 for D (6 bases). The V and J ends lost 4 bases and 6 bases respectively, with 15 bases between them. The CDR3 loop spans 14 amino acids. CDR1 and CDR2 from the germline V gene are SGDLS and YYNGEE.

Note on this clonotype: Since a much larger clone is just one base distant, this may be a read error. This chain uses TRBV5-4 with TRBJ1-1; perhaps TRBD1 as D (6 bases). Germline V gene data show CDR1 as SGHNT and CDR2 as YYREEE (reference sequence). This CDR3 spans 15 amino acids. The CDR3 nucleotides are TGTGCCAGCAGCTTGTCATCAGGGGTAGGAACTGAAGTTTTCTTT. Amino acids: CASSLSSGVGTEVFF.

For this clonotype: No conserved phenylalanine or tryptophan is present at the end of the CDR3, so a read error is the likely explanation. The CDR3 is CASSLTLLAGAVETQYL. For the CDR3, the DNA is TGTGCCAGCAGTCTCACCCTACTAGCGGGGGCCGTCGAGACCCAGTACCTC. This chain connects TRBV27 to TRBJ2-5, with TRBD2 identical over 11 bases. The CDR3 sequence is 17 residues long. Unmatched junction bases numbered 13, after V lost 5 bases and J lost 5 bases. Germline CDR1 and CDR2: MNHEY and SMNVEV (reference sequence).

On this clonotype itself: This may be a read error: a much more frequent sequence differs by one nucleotide. The rearrangement uses TRBV11-2 and TRBJ2-2; D may be TRBD2 (6 bases). The CDR3 sequence is 15 residues long. Looked up from germline, CDR1 is SGHAT and CDR2 is FQNNGV. The ends were cut back, 0 bases at V and 3 bases at J, with 8 bases in the middle. The CDR3 region has the DNA TGTGCCAGCAGCTTAGAGGACTACTACACCGGGGAGCTGTTTTTT. This codes for CASSLEDYYTGELFF.

The chain joins TRBV20-1 to TRBJ2-7, with D maybe TRBD1 (7 bases). V was cut by 4 bases and J by 2 bases, with 18 bases left in between. The CDR3 contains 15 residues. Germline-derived CDR1 and CDR2 are DFQATT and SNEGSKA (reference sequence). CDR3 DNA sequence: TGCAGTGCTATTGCGGCAGGGGGGCAGACCTACGAGCAGTACTTC. Translated: CSAIAAGGQTYEQYF.

At least ten counts were recorded for this clonotype. The rearrangement joins TRBV4-2 to TRBJ2-5, with D hard to call. Per germline, CDR1 LGHNA and CDR2 YNFKEQ. The V end was cut by 1 base, the J end by 5 bases, with 8 bases between. CDR3 length: 13 residues. The CDR3 nucleotides are TGTGCCAGCAGCCAAGGGGTCGTGGAGACCCAGTACTTC. It is translated as CASSQGVVETQYF.

This clonotype was recorded once. This chain links TRBV19 with TRBJ2-5; TRBD2 agrees at 13 bases. The CDR3 is 16 amino acids. With V trimmed by 5 bases and J by 1 base, 4 bases remained unmatched. Germline V gives CDR1 LNHDA, CDR2 SQIVND (reference sequence). The CDR3 sequence: CASSSGTSGVQETQYF. The CDR3 nucleotides are TGTGCCAGTAGTTCCGGGACTAGCGGGGTCCAAGAGACCCAGTACTTC.

The V gene is TRBV28, the J gene TRBJ1-5, with D perhaps matching TRBD1 (6 bases). The germline V gene has CDR1 MDHEN and CDR2 SYDVKM. Trimming took off 8 bases at V and 15 bases at J, with 17 bases between the two ends. The CDR3 is 11 residues long. CDR3 DNA: TGTGCCAGCGACTCCGGACAGTTCCTGCATTTT. This codes for CASDSGQFLHF.